This T cell receptor (beta chain) appears in the sequencing data of a study of T cell responses to AZD1222 COVID-19 vaccine. Study-level results: Repertoire sampling occurred only after the peak T cell response.

Generated by immunoSEQ multiplex PCR, the TCRdb table keeps only in-frame clones and is missing some. The sample consists of more than 100,000 clones, approximately 90% of them appearing once. CDR3 size: 17 residues. V gave up 1 base and J gave up 8 bases, with 23 bases separating them. Germline V CDR1 and CDR2: MGHRA, YSYEKL. Regarding this clone: Its antigen is not known.

The chain carries TRBV4-1 and TRBJ1-2, with D possibly matching TRBD1 (5 bases). This TCR was sampled from an adult who received the AZD1222 COVID-19 vaccine. The specimen was peripheral blood, collected 28 days after the second AZD1222 dose. The DNA for the CDR3 is TGCGCCAGCAGCCAAGTGTTACGGCTGGAGAGGGGAGGGGGCTACACCTTC. It translates to CASSQVLRLERGGGYTF.